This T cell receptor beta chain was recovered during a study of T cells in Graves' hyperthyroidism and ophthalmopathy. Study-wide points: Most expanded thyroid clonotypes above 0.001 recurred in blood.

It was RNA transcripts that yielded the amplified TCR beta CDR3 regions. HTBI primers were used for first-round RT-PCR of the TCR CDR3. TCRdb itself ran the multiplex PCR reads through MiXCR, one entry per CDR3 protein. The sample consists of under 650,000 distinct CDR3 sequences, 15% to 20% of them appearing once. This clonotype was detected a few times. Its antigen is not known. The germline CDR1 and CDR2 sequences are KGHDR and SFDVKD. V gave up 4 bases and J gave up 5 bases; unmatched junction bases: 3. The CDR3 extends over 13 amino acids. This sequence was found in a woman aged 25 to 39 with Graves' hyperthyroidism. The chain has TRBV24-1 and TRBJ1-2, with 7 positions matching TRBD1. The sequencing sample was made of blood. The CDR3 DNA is TGTGCCACCAGTGAGACAGGGACTTATGGCTACACCTTC. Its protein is CATSETGTYGYTF.